This T cell receptor beta chain was obtained from a study of CD8 T cells in ankylosing spondylitis. TCRdb used MiXCR to reprocess the 5' RACE reads, holding one entry per CDR3 protein. Of tens of thousands of distinct CDR3 sequences in the sample, about 6.2% were seen once. This CDR3 has 16 amino acids. Germline trimming cut 5 bases from V and 4 bases from J; bases unmatched to any gene: 13. Germline CDR1 reads DFQATT; CDR2 reads SNEGSKA (reference sequence). Remarks on this clonotype: Its antigen is unknown.

Overall study findings and caveats: It was reported that disease-linked clones were significantly enriched in matched ankylosing spondylitis synovial fluid.

Sample: synovial fluid, either unsorted or a sorted T cell fraction (not recorded which). The receptor was derived from a male donor with ankylosing spondylitis. V and J are TRBV20-1 and TRBJ2-3; 9 nucleotides agree with TRBD2. CDR3 in amino acids: CSAPTLGLAIADTQYF. CDR3 bases: TGCAGTGCTCCTACGCTGGGACTAGCTATCGCAGATACGCAGTATTTT.